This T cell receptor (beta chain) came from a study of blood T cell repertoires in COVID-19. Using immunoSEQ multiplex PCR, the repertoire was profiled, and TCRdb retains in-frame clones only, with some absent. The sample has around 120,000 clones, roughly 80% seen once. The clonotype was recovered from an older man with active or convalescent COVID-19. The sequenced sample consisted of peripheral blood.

Written as DNA, the CDR3 is TGTGCCAGCAGTGAAGTAGGGGTGAACACTGAAGCTTTCTTT. Protein: CASSEVGVNTEAFF. V and J are TRBV6-1 and TRBJ1-1, with D possibly being TRBD1 (5 bases). Germline V gene sequence: CDR1 MNHNS, CDR2 SASEGT. V was pared by 1 base and J by 0 bases, with 6 bases between. This CDR3 is built from 14 residues.